The clone carrying this T cell receptor (beta chain) has just a few counts. Its target is not known. The data derive from a study of T cell repertoires in cytomegalovirus infection. Study overall: Epitope selection comprised recently identified HLA-C-restricted CMV epitopes and well-studied HLA-B-restricted CMV epitopes. CMV infection and matching HLA type were both indicated by public TCR beta signatures. The study, taken as a whole, reports: Carriers of CMV and the relevant HLA type were discriminated by public TCR beta frequency.

In TCRdb, the reads were re-called with MiXCR into one record per CDR3 protein. The top ten clones hold around an eighth of a sample with around 900,000 distinct CDR3 sequences, 31% of them seen once. This receptor was identified in a human donor in good health (CMV status not recorded). Some clones in this sample may be carry-over from other donors' samples. The sample was cultured CD8+ T cells from PBMCs, taken from culture after CMV antigen stimulation.

CDR3 residues: CASSLATLRQGSTDTQYF. CDR3 DNA sequence: TGTGCCAGCAGCTTAGCTACACTTCGACAGGGCAGCACAGATACGCAGTATTTT. The chain carries TRBV7-9 and TRBJ2-3, with 7 bases identical to TRBD1. The CDR3 is 18 amino acids. Germline lookup yields CDR1 SEHNR and CDR2 FQNEAQ (reference sequence). Unmatched junction bases numbered 9, after V lost 0 bases and J lost 0 bases.